Sequencing of this TCR beta chain was carried out in a study of cytomegalovirus exposure and HLA in healthy donors (dated by TCRdb to about 2017). General notes on the study: In an earlier analysis of approximately 500 of the donors, 250 to 300 Gb of sequence data and 117 million unique TCR beta sequences from roughly 180 million T cells were reported. An early release that covered about 600 HLA-typed donors contained about 290 gigabases of sequencing data and tens of millions of unique TCR sequences. The genetic ancestry cluster associated with self-reported Caucasian donors included 70% to 85% of the approximately 430 genotyped donors. The study aimed to test whether cataloging public T cell receptors could reveal signatures of past pathogen exposure. The study used immunosequencing to profile the T cell repertoires of 666 subjects and linked those repertoires to cytomegalovirus serostatus. Along with the approximately 650-subject first cohort, a separate validation cohort of 120 different subjects was used. High-throughput TCR immunosequencing, statistical association of individual TCRs with disease status, and machine learning were combined to predict cytomegalovirus infection status. In a later analysis, previously published TCR beta repertoires from 500 to 750 donors were re-analyzed and high-resolution HLA genotyping was added so that TCR occurrence patterns could be studied. In the later analysis, no new phenotypic data were used to find candidate immune exposures; instead, reliance was placed on TCR beta sequences and their occurrence across donors. An earlier analysis of about 600 of the donors used high-throughput TCR beta sequencing to judge whether each TCR beta V gene segment behaved as functional or pseudogenic. Donor age, sex, ethnicity and CMV serostatus were collected together with the repertoire data. Genome-wide SNP genotypes for about 65% of the roughly 670 donors were used in a later genetic analysis, which treated that subset as a discovery cohort. All discovery cohort repertoires had been generated using a single sequencing platform. Both class I and class II loci were covered by HLA typing, at four-digit resolution. The number of donors typed differed by locus, with about 629-630 for A, B, C, DRB1 and DQB1, more than 500 for DQA1, 600 to 610 for DPA1, and some 440 for DPB1. Several DR-DQ haplotypes were treated as single units for association and clustering because of strong linkage in the cohort. Among roughly 370 genotyped donors of the cohort, an average of roughly 240,000 unique TCR beta nucleotide sequences were sequenced per donor, roughly a sixth of them non-productive. Overall results and qualifications from the work: A further reported finding was that TCR beta sequences accurately predicted the HLA-A and HLA-B alleles for most subjects in the first cohort. The authors suggested that the approach could potentially be extended to other disease states and immunological phenotypes. In vitro tests confirmed that a few of the cytomegalovirus-associated TCR beta chains recognize cytomegalovirus antigens. At a false discovery rate of 0.05, a later analysis linked about 17,000 TCR beta sequences to specific HLA alleles. An association between a missense DCLRE1C variant and V-gene and J-gene trimming of TCR beta chains was found in a later genetic analysis and replicated in an independent cohort. The study listed approximately 150 TCR beta chains as associated with cytomegalovirus. Most CMV-associated TCR beta chains appeared to be HLA-restricted in a later analysis, and the HLA associations seemed to be driven largely by CMV exposure. A later genetic analysis reported fewer N-insertions in productive TCRs among donors in an Asian-associated ancestry cluster than the roughly 640-donor mean. An earlier analysis of around 600 of the donors showed that most TCR beta V segments appeared in productive rearrangements either about 90% or about 30% of the time, which broadly matched IMGT annotations. Most TCR sequences were seen in very few donors, while some public TCRs were found in many individuals. Some IMGT-functional V segments, including TRBV6-2 and TRBV6-3, could not be distinguished by the 87-base-pair reads and were therefore excluded. A later analysis reported that several top co-occurrence clusters appeared linked to parvovirus B19, influenza, CMV and Epstein-Barr virus. Because some donors lacked HLA typing at each locus, the association tests relied only on the typed subset. A cluster of highly shared sequence variants was judged likely to represent a technical artifact of the sequencing pipeline. Strong co-occurrence of HLA alleles, especially DR and DQ, made assigning TCR associations to individual alleles difficult. CMV serostatus was the only immune exposure information available for the cohort. The classifier was reported to diagnose cytomegalovirus status with high specificity and sensitivity in both the original cohort and the validation cohort. This cohort had only TCR beta chains sequenced, and the lack of alpha or paired-chain data limited which features could be detected. The presence/absence analyses assumed that sequencing depth was roughly uniform across donors, and that assumption may not be true. A later analysis found that HLA-associated TCR beta chains were more clonally expanded and had lower generation probabilities than equally common non-associated chains. According to a later analysis, TCR association rates differed among HLA loci, with DRB1 alleles showing the most associated TCRs and HLA-C alleles showing the fewest. Over 15 rarely observed V segments, including chromosome 9 orphons, were excluded from the earlier analysis of approximately 500 of the donors because counts were too low. Correlated functional status among segregating V segments might reflect linkage disequilibrium, but an unknown experimental factor could not be ruled out.

The cohort consisted of 666 healthy bone marrow donors. At the time of sampling, every cohort member was nominally healthy, though immune exposures that went unrecorded were likely present. The donor tested CMV seropositive, placing the donor among the 289 seropositive members of the cohort. A peripheral blood sample was provided by each donor, and peripheral blood mononuclear cells were used for TCR beta sequencing. Genomic DNA was extracted from the blood cell samples with the Qiagen DNeasy Blood Extraction Kit. Measured from the cysteine to the phenylalanine, the CDR3 is 13 residues long. CDR3 DNA only is kept here, 39 bases in frame from base 1. V trim: 5 bases; J trim: 7 bases; unmatched bases: 5. The germline V gene (reference sequence) gives CDR1 as LNHDA and CDR2 as SQIVND. Of note for this clone: What this receptor recognizes is not known. No much larger clonotype is one base removed from it; base qualities were not supplied.

The protocol used for the library was the immunoSEQ multiplex PCR assay. A mixture of 60 forward primers for TCR Vbeta segments and 13 reverse primers for TCR Jbeta segments was used in the multiplex PCR. The CDR3 region of rearranged TCR beta genes was amplified from genomic DNA by a multiplex PCR assay. The amplified TCR beta libraries were sequenced on the Illumina HiSeq System as 87-base-pair reads. As for the authors' bioinformatics: A later analysis counted approximately 84 million unique TCR beta chains across the 650 to 800 repertoires, and roughly 11 million of these chains were shared by at least two donors. Raw reads were error-corrected and collapsed into unique sequences by a nearest-neighbor algorithm in which closely related sequences were merged to remove PCR and sequencing errors. Alignment of CDR3 sequences to IMGT reference sequences was used to assign V, D and J gene segments. For a sequence to be retained, a match of at least six nucleotides to both a V gene segment and a J gene segment was required. Rearrangements were called productive when the CDR3 lacked stop codons and stayed in frame with V and J; all others were non-productive. Following IMGT convention, CDR3 was defined as the stretch from the second conserved V-encoded cysteine to the conserved J-encoded phenylalanine. The earlier analysis of about 620 of the donors excluded sequences that lacked an unambiguous match to a single V gene segment. An earlier analysis of a few hundred of the donors called V segments functional above 56.7% productive rearrangements and segregating when the between-donor standard deviation exceeded 5%. A statistical classification framework was built to diagnose cytomegalovirus status from the catalog of TCR beta chain sequences. In a later analysis, TCR nucleotide sequences were compared against IMGT/GENE-DB human TR gene sequences so that V and J genes could be assigned. In a later analysis, CDR3 sequences and most-parsimonious VDJ recombination scenarios were assigned using the TCRdist pipeline. A later analysis defined each TCR beta chain by its CDR3 amino acid sequence plus V-gene family, and excluded reads lacking a unique V-gene family. As a way to deal with suspected cross-contamination and a sequencing artifact, a later analysis dropped roughly 620 nucleotide sequences that were highly shared and had low generation probability. For each public chain, a later analysis derived a clonal expansion index from normalized ranks of inferred template counts within each repertoire. In a later analysis, generation probabilities were computed using a VDJ recombination model fitted to out-of-frame rearrangements, and the results were checked against IGoR. Hypergeometric tests were used in a later analysis to score TCR-TCR, TCR-HLA and TCR-CMV co-occurrence, with a repertoire-size bias correction applied to the TCR pairs. To estimate false discovery rates, a later analysis permuted the HLA or CMV assignments 20 times. A later analysis grouped co-occurring TCRs with DBSCAN, adding TCRdist sequence similarity when clustering within HLA-allele-positive subsets. For co-occurrence clustering, repertoires with fewer than 30,000 or more than 120,000 public chains were excluded, along with about five repertoires with anomalous nucleotide sharing. The table comes from immuneACCESS by way of TCRdb, which keeps in-frame sequences with V and J called. Part of the clones is missing from these tables; in studies checked, under half for an unresolved V gene and the rest for unknown reasons. V and J calls and clone size follow that table, whereas D and trimming were derived from the DNA. The sample contains roughly 110,000 clones, around 70% of them found a single time. Around 5% of the sample rests with the top ten.

Sequencing used PBMCs. In this chain, TRBV19 is recombined with TRBJ1-2, and 9 junctional nucleotides match TRBD1. The source is a man aged 25 to 40 in good health and CMV-seropositive. The sequenced DNA: TGTGCCAGTAGTCGGGACAGGGAAAGTGGCTACACCTTC. Its protein product is CASSRDRESGYTF.